The rows below give T cell receptor beta chains drawn from one sample of a study of cytomegalovirus exposure and HLA in healthy donors. Produced via immunoSEQ multiplex PCR; TCRdb's table is partial and in-frame only. The sample shows 270,000 or so clones, about 90% of them seen only once. The sample was PBMCs. The source is a girl aged 2 to 10 in good health and CMV-seronegative. Each CDR3 is given with its conserved first and last residue. The order of the fields is D gene, V gene, J gene, clone size, CDR3 protein, CDR3 DNA. A D gene is named only where the DNA matches it firmly. Where a row states a size, it is once, few, many or the class of an expanded clone; other rows omit it.

d_gene: NA
v_gene: TRBV4-2
j_gene: TRBJ1-5
abundance: NA
CDR3aa: CASSQASVTPQHF
CDR3nt: TGTGCCAGCAGCCAAGCCAGTGTTACGCCCCAGCATTTT

d_gene: TRBD2
v_gene: TRBV4-2
j_gene: TRBJ2-2
abundance: NA
CDR3aa: CASSQDSLAGSNTGELFF
CDR3nt: TGTGCCAGCAGCCAAGATTCCCTAGCGGGGTCGAACACCGGGGAGCTGTTTTTT

d_gene: TRBD2
v_gene: TRBV9
j_gene: TRBJ2-7
abundance: NA
CDR3aa: CASSVGLGDEYEQYF
CDR3nt: TGTGCCAGCAGCGTGGGACTAGGTGACGAGTACGAGCAGTACTTC

d_gene: TRBD2
v_gene: TRBV6-1
j_gene: TRBJ2-5
abundance: once
CDR3aa: CASSVPPKLAGVSETQYF
CDR3nt: TGTGCCAGCAGTGTCCCGCCGAAGCTAGCGGGAGTATCAGAGACCCAGTACTTC

d_gene: NA
v_gene: TRBV27
j_gene: TRBJ2-7
abundance: NA
CDR3aa: CATTGNHYEQYF
CDR3nt: TGTGCCACCACAGGGAACCACTACGAGCAGTACTTC

d_gene: TRBD1
v_gene: TRBV15
j_gene: TRBJ2-7
abundance: NA
CDR3aa: CATSRDRMLGTGQSYEQYF
CDR3nt: TGTGCCACCAGCAGAGATCGTATGTTGGGGACAGGGCAATCCTACGAGCAGTACTTC

d_gene: NA
v_gene: TRBV6-1
j_gene: TRBJ2-1
abundance: NA
CDR3aa: CASSERLVSYNEQFF
CDR3nt: TGTGCCAGCAGTGAACGACTAGTATCCTACAATGAGCAGTTCTTC

d_gene: TRBD1
v_gene: TRBV7-9
j_gene: TRBJ2-1
abundance: NA
CDR3aa: CASRGARDRGRNEQFF
CDR3nt: TGTGCCAGCAGAGGGGCCCGGGACAGGGGGCGTAATGAGCAGTTCTTC

d_gene: NA
v_gene: TRBV7-9
j_gene: TRBJ1-2
abundance: NA
CDR3aa: CASSSDPGQSNNYGYTF
CDR3nt: TGTGCCAGCAGCTCAGACCCCGGACAGAGTAATAACTATGGCTACACCTTC

d_gene: TRBD1
v_gene: TRBV29-1
j_gene: TRBJ2-3
abundance: few
CDR3aa: CSVESARRDRVKDTQYF
CDR3nt: TGCAGCGTTGAGTCCGCTCGCCGGGACAGGGTTAAAGATACGCAGTATTTT

d_gene: TRBD2
v_gene: TRBV7-8
j_gene: TRBJ2-1
abundance: NA
CDR3aa: CASSLDQGLAWNEQFF
CDR3nt: TGTGCCAGCAGCCTCGACCAGGGACTAGCATGGAATGAGCAGTTCTTC

d_gene: TRBD2
v_gene: TRBV10-1
j_gene: TRBJ2-5
abundance: NA
CDR3aa: CASSENGLAQETQYF
CDR3nt: TGCGCCAGCAGTGAGAACGGACTAGCTCAAGAGACCCAGTACTTC

d_gene: NA
v_gene: TRBV30
j_gene: TRBJ1-2
abundance: NA
CDR3aa: CAWSAPRETHYGYTF
CDR3nt: TGTGCCTGGAGCGCACCCCGTGAAACTCACTATGGCTACACCTTC

d_gene: NA
v_gene: TRBV19
j_gene: TRBJ2-1
abundance: NA
CDR3aa: CATQSGPSPYNEQFF
CDR3nt: TGTGCCACCCAAAGCGGTCCTAGTCCTTACAATGAGCAGTTCTTC

d_gene: TRBD1
v_gene: TRBV6-6
j_gene: TRBJ1-1
abundance: once
CDR3aa: CATSGDRGPLDTEAFF
CDR3nt: TGTGCCACGTCGGGGGACAGGGGGCCTTTGGACACTGAAGCTTTCTTT

d_gene: TRBD2
v_gene: TRBV5-4
j_gene: TRBJ2-4
abundance: NA
CDR3aa: CASSLFTRGGGNIQYF
CDR3nt: TGTGCCAGCAGCTTGTTTACCCGGGGGGGCGGGAACATTCAGTACTTC

d_gene: NA
v_gene: TRBV28
j_gene: TRBJ1-5
abundance: NA
CDR3aa: CASSLRVISNQPQHF
CDR3nt: TGTGCCAGCAGTTTAAGAGTAATCAGCAATCAGCCCCAGCATTTT

d_gene: TRBD2
v_gene: TRBV19
j_gene: TRBJ2-1
abundance: NA
CDR3aa: CASIPSGRADEQFF
CDR3nt: TGTGCCAGTATCCCGAGCGGGAGGGCCGATGAGCAGTTCTTC

d_gene: TRBD2
v_gene: TRBV30
j_gene: TRBJ2-7
abundance: NA
CDR3aa: CAWSVRWLAGTLRGEQYF
CDR3nt: TGTGCCTGGAGTGTAAGGTGGCTAGCGGGGACCCTTCGGGGGGAGCAGTACTTC

d_gene: TRBD2
v_gene: TRBV5-8
j_gene: TRBJ2-3
abundance: NA
CDR3aa: CASSLWAGGPDTQYF
CDR3nt: TGTGCCAGCAGCTTGTGGGCGGGAGGGCCAGATACGCAGTATTTT

d_gene: TRBD1
v_gene: TRBV19
j_gene: TRBJ2-5
abundance: NA
CDR3aa: CASRRQGIRETQYF
CDR3nt: TGTGCCAGTAGGCGACAGGGAATTCGGGAGACCCAGTACTTC

d_gene: TRBD1
v_gene: TRBV6-6
j_gene: TRBJ2-7
abundance: NA
CDR3aa: CASSYYGGGQGYEQYF
CDR3nt: TGTGCCAGCAGTTACTATGGGGGGGGACAGGGGTACGAGCAGTACTTC

d_gene: NA
v_gene: TRBV19
j_gene: TRBJ2-7
abundance: NA
CDR3aa: CASNREYYEQYF
CDR3nt: TGTGCTTCCAACAGGGAGTACTACGAGCAGTACTTC

d_gene: NA
v_gene: TRBV30
j_gene: TRBJ2-7
abundance: NA
CDR3aa: CAWSVTGSYEQYF
CDR3nt: TGTGCCTGGAGTGTAACCGGGTCCTACGAGCAGTACTTC

d_gene: TRBD1
v_gene: TRBV25-1
j_gene: TRBJ1-2
abundance: NA
CDR3aa: CASSESRGLVEGYTF
CDR3nt: TGTGCCAGCAGTGAATCCAGGGGGCTCGTAGAAGGCTACACCTTC

d_gene: TRBD1
v_gene: TRBV5-6
j_gene: TRBJ1-1
abundance: NA
CDR3aa: CASSDRQGGNTEAFF
CDR3nt: TGTGCCAGCAGCGACCGACAGGGAGGAAACACTGAAGCTTTCTTT

d_gene: NA
v_gene: TRBV10-1
j_gene: TRBJ2-1
abundance: once
CDR3aa: CASSVDSDDFEQFF
CDR3nt: TGCGCCAGCAGCGTGGACAGTGACGATTTTGAGCAGTTCTTC

d_gene: NA
v_gene: TRBV29-1
j_gene: TRBJ2-3
abundance: NA
CDR3aa: CSGGVGPDTQYF
CDR3nt: TGCAGCGGGGGGGTAGGTCCGGATACGCAGTATTTT

d_gene: NA
v_gene: TRBV2
j_gene: TRBJ2-7
abundance: NA
CDR3aa: CASTTAYEQYF
CDR3nt: TGTGCCAGCACCACAGCCTACGAGCAGTACTTC

d_gene: TRBD1
v_gene: TRBV6-5
j_gene: TRBJ1-4
abundance: NA
CDR3aa: CASRPPGQLNEKLFF
CDR3nt: TGTGCCAGCAGACCACCGGGACAGCTTAATGAAAAACTGTTTTTT

d_gene: NA
v_gene: TRBV5-1
j_gene: TRBJ2-7
abundance: NA
CDR3aa: CASSYTFPGDPSYEQYF
CDR3nt: TGCGCCAGCAGCTACACCTTCCCGGGGGACCCCTCCTACGAGCAGTACTTC

d_gene: NA
v_gene: TRBV7-2
j_gene: TRBJ2-7
abundance: NA
CDR3aa: CASSFGQLYEQYF
CDR3nt: TGTGCCAGCAGCTTTGGGCAGCTCTACGAGCAGTACTTC

d_gene: TRBD1
v_gene: TRBV28
j_gene: TRBJ1-1
abundance: NA
CDR3aa: CASSLTGSRTEAFF
CDR3nt: TGTGCCAGCAGTTTGACAGGGTCTCGTACTGAAGCTTTCTTT

d_gene: NA
v_gene: TRBV28
j_gene: TRBJ1-5
abundance: NA
CDR3aa: CASSRETGTQPQHF
CDR3nt: TGTGCCAGCAGTCGCGAGACAGGTACGCAGCCCCAGCATTTT

d_gene: NA
v_gene: TRBV20-1
j_gene: TRBJ2-1
abundance: NA
CDR3aa: CSATPSYEQFF
CDR3nt: TGCAGTGCGACTCCCAGCTATGAGCAGTTCTTC

d_gene: TRBD2
v_gene: TRBV11-2
j_gene: TRBJ2-5
abundance: NA
CDR3aa: CASSPGLAGGLYMETQYF
CDR3nt: TGTGCCAGCAGCCCAGGACTAGCGGGGGGGCTGTATATGGAGACCCAGTACTTC

d_gene: NA
v_gene: TRBV7-9
j_gene: TRBJ1-5
abundance: NA
CDR3aa: CASSGDTDQPQHF
CDR3nt: TGTGCCAGCAGCGGGGACACAGATCAGCCCCAGCATTTT

d_gene: NA
v_gene: TRBV5-4
j_gene: TRBJ2-1
abundance: NA
CDR3aa: CASSLVGIEQFF
CDR3nt: TGTGCCAGCAGCTTGGTCGGGATTGAGCAGTTCTTC

d_gene: TRBD2
v_gene: TRBV13
j_gene: TRBJ2-3
abundance: NA
CDR3aa: CASAGSTSGGNTDTQYF
CDR3nt: TGTGCCAGCGCCGGTTCGACTAGCGGGGGGAACACAGATACGCAGTATTTT

d_gene: TRBD2
v_gene: TRBV10-1
j_gene: TRBJ2-7
abundance: once
CDR3aa: CASSESTGTRNDEQYF
CDR3nt: TGCGCCAGCAGTGAGTCGACGGGGACTAGGAACGACGAGCAGTACTTC

d_gene: TRBD2
v_gene: TRBV6-1
j_gene: TRBJ2-3
abundance: NA
CDR3aa: CASRTAGGTDTQYF
CDR3nt: TGTGCCAGCAGGACGGCGGGGGGCACAGATACGCAGTATTTT

d_gene: NA
v_gene: TRBV2
j_gene: TRBJ1-6
abundance: few
CDR3aa: CASMLQGWDSPLHF
CDR3nt: TGTGCCAGCATGCTACAGGGATGGGATTCACCCCTCCACTTT

d_gene: NA
v_gene: TRBV7-2
j_gene: TRBJ2-2
abundance: NA
CDR3aa: CASSPDRTGGGELFF
CDR3nt: TGTGCCAGCAGCCCCGACAGGACGGGCGGCGGGGAGCTGTTTTTT

d_gene: NA
v_gene: TRBV7-9
j_gene: TRBJ1-6
abundance: NA
CDR3aa: CASSLDPQSPLHF
CDR3nt: TGTGCCAGCAGCCTAGACCCCCAGTCACCCCTCCACTTT